This TCR beta chain comes out of a study of cytomegalovirus exposure and HLA in healthy donors. The germline gives CDR1 MNHEY, CDR2 SVGAGI. The CDR3 is made up of 13 amino acids. The germline V and J ends were trimmed by 10 bases and 8 bases, with 20 bases remaining between them. The PCR was carried out with 60 Vbeta primers and 13 Jbeta primers. Assay: immunoSEQ multiplex PCR; the TCRdb copy retains only in-frame clones and omits some. Altogether 100,000 to 120,000 clones are present, around 85% being singletons, with the ten largest covering 6.5% to 8.5%. In regard to this clone: The antigen is not known.

Study findings and constraints: A later analysis reported that several of the most significant clusters appeared to be linked to common viral pathogens, among them Epstein-Barr virus. When analyzed later, a missense DCLRE1C variant was found to be linked to TCR beta V- and J-gene trimming. An ancestry cluster, one associated with Asian ancestry, reportedly showed fewer N-insertions than the approximately 700-donor mean in a later analysis.

Donors showed nominal health when sampled, although they likely had unrecorded immune exposures. Specimen: PBMCs. The chain uses TRBV6-5 and TRBJ1-2; D gene uncertain. The clonotype originates from a man aged 25-45 years in good health and CMV-seropositive. The CDR3 is CATVNPGISGYTF. The CDR3 DNA is TGTGCCACCGTGAATCCCGGGATATCAGGCTACACCTTC.